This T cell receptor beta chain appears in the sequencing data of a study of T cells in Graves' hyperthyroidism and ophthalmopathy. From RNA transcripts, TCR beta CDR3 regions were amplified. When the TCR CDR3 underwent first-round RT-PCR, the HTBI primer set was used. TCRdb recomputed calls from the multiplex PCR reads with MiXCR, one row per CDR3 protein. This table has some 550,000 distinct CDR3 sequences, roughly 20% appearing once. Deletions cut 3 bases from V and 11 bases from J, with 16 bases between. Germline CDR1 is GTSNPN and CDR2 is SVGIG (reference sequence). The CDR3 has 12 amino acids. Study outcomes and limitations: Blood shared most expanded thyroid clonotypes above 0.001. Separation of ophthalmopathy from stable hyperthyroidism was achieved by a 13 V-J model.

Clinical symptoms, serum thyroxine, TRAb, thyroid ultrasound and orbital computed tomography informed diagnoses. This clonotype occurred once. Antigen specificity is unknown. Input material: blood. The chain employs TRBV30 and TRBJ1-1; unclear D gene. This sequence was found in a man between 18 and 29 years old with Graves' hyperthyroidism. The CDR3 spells CAWSLPSGGAFF. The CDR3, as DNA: TGTGCCTGGAGCCTACCAAGCGGAGGGGCTTTCTTT.